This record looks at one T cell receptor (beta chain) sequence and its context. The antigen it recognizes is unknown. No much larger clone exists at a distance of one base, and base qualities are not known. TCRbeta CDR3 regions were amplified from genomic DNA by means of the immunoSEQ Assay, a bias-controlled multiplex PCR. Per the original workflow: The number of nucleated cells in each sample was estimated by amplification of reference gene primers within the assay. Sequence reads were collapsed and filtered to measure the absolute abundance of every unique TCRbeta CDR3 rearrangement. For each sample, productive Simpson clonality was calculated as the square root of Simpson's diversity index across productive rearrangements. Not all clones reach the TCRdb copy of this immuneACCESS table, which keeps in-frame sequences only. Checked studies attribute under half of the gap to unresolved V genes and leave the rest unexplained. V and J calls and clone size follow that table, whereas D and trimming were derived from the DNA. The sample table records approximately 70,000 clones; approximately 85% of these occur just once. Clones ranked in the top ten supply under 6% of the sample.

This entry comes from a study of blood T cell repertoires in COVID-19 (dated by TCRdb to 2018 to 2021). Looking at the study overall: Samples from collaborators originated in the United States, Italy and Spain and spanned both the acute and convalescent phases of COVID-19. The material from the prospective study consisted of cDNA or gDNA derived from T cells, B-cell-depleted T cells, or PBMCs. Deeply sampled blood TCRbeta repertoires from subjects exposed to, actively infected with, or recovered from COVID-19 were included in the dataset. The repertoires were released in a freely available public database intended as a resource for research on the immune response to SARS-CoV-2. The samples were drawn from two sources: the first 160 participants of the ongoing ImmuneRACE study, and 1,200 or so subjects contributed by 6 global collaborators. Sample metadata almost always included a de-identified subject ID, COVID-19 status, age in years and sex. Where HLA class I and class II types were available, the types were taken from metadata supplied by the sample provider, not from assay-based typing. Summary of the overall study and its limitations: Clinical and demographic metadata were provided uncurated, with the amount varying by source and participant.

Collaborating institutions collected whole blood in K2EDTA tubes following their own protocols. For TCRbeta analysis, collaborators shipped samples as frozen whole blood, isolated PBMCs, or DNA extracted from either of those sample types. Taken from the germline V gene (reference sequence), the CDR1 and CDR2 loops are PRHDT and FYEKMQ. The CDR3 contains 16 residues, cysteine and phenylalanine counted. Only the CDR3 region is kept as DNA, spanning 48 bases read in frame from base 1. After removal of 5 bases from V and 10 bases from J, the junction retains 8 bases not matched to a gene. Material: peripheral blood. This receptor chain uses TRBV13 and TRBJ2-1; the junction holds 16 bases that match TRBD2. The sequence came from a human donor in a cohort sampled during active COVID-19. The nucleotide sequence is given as TGTGCCAGCAGCATGGGACTAGCGGGGGGGCCGCAAGAGCAGTTCTTC. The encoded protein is CASSMGLAGGPQEQFF. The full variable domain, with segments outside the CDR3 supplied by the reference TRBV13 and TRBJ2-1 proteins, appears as AAGVIQSPRHLIKEKRETATLKCYPIPRHDTVYWYQQGPGQDPQFLISFYEKMQSDKGSIPDRFSAQQFSDYHSELNMSSLELGDSALYFCASSMGLAGGPQEQFFGPGTRLTVL.